The 26 T cell receptor beta chains below were found in one sample sequenced in a study of cytomegalovirus exposure and HLA in healthy donors. The PCR contained 60 Vbeta and 13 Jbeta primers. Some clones are missing from TCRdb's copy, which holds only in-frame ones; the method was immunoSEQ multiplex PCR. The sample consists of 120,000 or so clones, around 75% of them appearing once. Sequences were obtained from PBMCs. The source of these receptors is a woman in her forties or fifties in good health and CMV-seronegative.

This clone was recorded many times. This chain joins TRBV6-1 and TRBJ1-3, with D uncertain. The V gene's germline CDR1 is MNHNS and CDR2 SASEGT. The CDR3 length is 13 residues. V lost 2 bases to trimming and J lost 7 bases, with 9 bases between them. The DNA of the CDR3 is TGTGCCAGCAGTGAATCGGTGAGCAACACCATATATTTT. It codes for CASSESVSNTIYF.

The rearrangement joins TRBV18 to TRBJ2-1; TRBD1 is a possible D gene (6 bases). Trimming removed 0 bases from V and 7 bases from J, with 10 bases in between. Per the germline V gene, CDR1 is KGHSH and CDR2 is LQKENI. The length of the CDR3 is 14 residues. CDR3 protein: CASSPPGARNEQFF. Here the CDR3 DNA reads TGTGCCAGCTCACCACCGGGGGCAAGGAATGAGCAGTTCTTC.

The chain combines TRBV27 with TRBJ2-1; 8 nucleotides align to TRBD1. The V segment lost 6 bases and the J segment 5 bases; nucleotides outside the gene matches: 6. The length of the CDR3 is 14 residues. Germline V CDR1 and CDR2: MNHEY, SMNVEV (reference sequence). This chain's CDR3 is CASSSQGAHNEQFF. The CDR3 DNA reads as TGTGCCAGCAGCTCCCAGGGGGCGCACAATGAGCAGTTCTTC.

The chain uses TRBV21-1 and TRBJ1-4. TRBV21-1 is marked as a pseudogene. This CDR3 contains 14 residues. Written as DNA, the CDR3 is TGTGCCAGCAGCCGAATCCGCGCGGGTGAAAAACTGTTTTTT. It specifies CASSRIRAGEKLFF.

The genes are TRBV7-8 and TRBJ2-1; TRBD2 might be the D (5 bases). The ends were cut back, 5 bases at V and 0 bases at J, with 11 bases in the middle. The CDR3 has 15 residues. Germline V gene data show CDR1 as SGHVS and CDR2 as FQNEAQ. CDR3 protein: CASSVSASSYNEQFF. The CDR3 DNA sequence: TGTGCCAGCAGCGTTAGCGCGTCCTCCTACAATGAGCAGTTCTTC.

The chain has TRBV7-3 and TRBJ2-2; 8 bases agree with TRBD2. Germline lookup yields CDR1 SGHTA and CDR2 FQGTGA. The CDR3 extends over 15 amino acids. With V trimmed by 5 bases and J by 5 bases, 7 bases remained unmatched. The CDR3 loop is CASSLSGASTGELFF. In DNA form, the CDR3 reads TGTGCCAGCAGCCTTAGCGGGGCGTCAACCGGGGAGCTGTTTTTT.

The chain has TRBV4-2 and TRBJ2-1; 10 nucleotides align to TRBD2. CDR3 length: 16 residues. V was clipped by 0 bases and J by 5 bases; unmatched bases: 4. Germline V gene sequence: CDR1 LGHNA, CDR2 YNFKEQ. This CDR3 is CASSQEELAGNNEQFF. In nucleotides, the CDR3 is TGTGCCAGCAGCCAAGAAGAACTAGCGGGAAACAATGAGCAGTTCTTC.

The chain joins TRBV6-5 to TRBJ2-7, with 8 bases fitting TRBD1. Looked up from germline, CDR1 is MNHEY and CDR2 is SVGAGI. CDR3 size: 14 residues. V lost 10 bases to trimming and J lost 2 bases; unmatched junction nucleotides: 10. The CDR3 sequence is CAKKDRVLTYEQYF. In DNA form, the CDR3 reads TGTGCCAAGAAGGACAGGGTCCTCACCTACGAGCAGTACTTC.

This clone was seen a handful of times. This chain uses TRBV4-3 with TRBJ1-4; D is undetermined. The germline V gene has CDR1 LGHNA and CDR2 YSLEER. The CDR3 has 15 amino acids. The V end lost 0 bases, the J end lost 1 base, and 6 bases lay between the germline ends. The CDR3, as DNA: TGCGCCAGCAGCCAAGATACGGGAACTAATGAAAAACTGTTTTTT. Translated, it gives CASSQDTGTNEKLFF.

The J gene is TRBJ1-5, the V gene TRBV28; 8 bases are a match to TRBD1. This CDR3 has 16 amino acids. The V gene's germline CDR1 is MDHEN and CDR2 SYDVKM. Trimming cost V 7 bases and J 4 bases; bases outside gene matches: 12. The CDR3 DNA is TGTGCCAGCAACACTTTTGGACAGGGATTGAATCAGCCCCAGCATTTT. Protein sequence: CASNTFGQGLNQPQHF.

V is TRBV7-2 and J is TRBJ2-2, with 9 bases identical to TRBD2. The CDR3 totals 17 residues. With 4 bases clipped from V and 5 bases from J, the junction kept 11 bases outside the gene matches. The germline CDR1 and CDR2 sequences are SGHTA and FQGNSA. The CDR3 region has the DNA TGTGCCAGCAGCTCGCCGAGTAGAACTAGCGGGACCGGGGAGCTGTTTTTT. It codes for CASSSPSRTSGTGELFF.

The chain joins TRBV6-5 to TRBJ1-2; TRBD1 matches at 8 bases. V lost 4 bases, J lost 3 bases, and 1 base stayed unmatched. CDR3 length: 13 amino acids. Germline assignment: CDR1 MNHEY and CDR2 SVGAGI. The CDR3 DNA sequence: TGTGCCAGCAGTTTACAGGGGGACTATGGCTACACCTTC. Residues: CASSLQGDYGYTF.

This chain connects TRBV9 to TRBJ2-3, with 7 bases lining up with TRBD2. CDR1 SGDLS and CDR2 YYNGEE come from the germline V gene. Trimming removed 4 bases from V and 2 bases from J; junction bases left unmatched: 7. The CDR3 contains 15 residues. The DNA for the CDR3 is TGTGCCAGCAGCCCCGGACTAGTCGTCACAGATACGCAGTATTTT. Amino acids: CASSPGLVVTDTQYF.

The rearrangement joins TRBV28 to TRBJ1-5; D is unclear. The V gene lost 7 bases and the J gene lost 3 bases, with 7 bases spanning the gap. The V gene's germline CDR1 is MDHEN and CDR2 SYDVKM. The CDR3 is made up of 12 amino acids. For the CDR3, the DNA is TGTGCCAGCATGACATACAATCAGCCCCAGCATTTT. This codes for CASMTYNQPQHF.

This clone is a singleton in its sample. The chain has TRBV11-2 and TRBJ1-2, with 7 positions matching TRBD1. The V and J ends lost 5 bases and 2 bases, in that order; junction bases with no gene match: 5. Germline lookup yields CDR1 SGHAT and CDR2 FQNNGV. The CDR3 has 14 amino acids. The CDR3 nucleotides read TGTGCCAGCAGCCCAATGACAGGGAACTATGGCTACACCTTC. It specifies CASSPMTGNYGYTF.

The chain has TRBV4-1 and TRBJ1-4; D is uncertain. Trimming removed 1 base at V and 0 bases at J, with 21 bases between. Germline CDR1 is MGHRA and CDR2 is YSYEKL. This CDR3 is 20 amino acids long. The CDR3 here is CASSQAVLQPRRTTNEKLFF. The CDR3 DNA reads as TGCGCCAGCAGCCAAGCGGTATTACAGCCCCGAAGAACAACTAATGAAAAACTGTTTTTT.

This clone was observed a few times. V gene TRBV5-4 combines with J gene TRBJ1-6; TRBD1 might be the D (6 bases). Germline V lookup: CDR1 SGHNT, CDR2 YYREEE (reference sequence). Between the trimmed V and J ends, which lost 6 bases and 7 bases, there was a span of 14 bases. The CDR3 is made up of 14 amino acids. In DNA, the CDR3 is TGTGCCAGCATGCGAAACAGGGACAATTCACCCCTCCACTTT. Residues: CASMRNRDNSPLHF.

The chain couples TRBV2 to TRBJ2-7; 11 positions agree with TRBD2. Germline V CDR1 and CDR2: SNHLY, FYNNEI. The CDR3 loop spans 16 amino acids. J was trimmed by 2 bases and V by 2 bases; bases with no gene match: 5. CDR3 loop: CASSELIAGGPYEQYF. CDR3 nucleotides: TGTGCCAGCAGTGAACTAATAGCGGGAGGGCCCTACGAGCAGTACTTC.

This clone was observed a handful of times. CDR3 nucleotide sequence: TGTGCCAGTAGACAGGGGGGGACCTACGAGCAGTACTTC. It specifies CASRQGGTYEQYF. This chain links TRBV19 with TRBJ2-7, with D possibly TRBD1 on 8 matching bases. CDR1 and CDR2 from the germline V gene are LNHDA and SQIVND (reference sequence). V gave up 6 bases and J gave up 2 bases, with 11 bases separating them. The CDR3 totals 13 residues.

This chain uses TRBV28 with TRBJ1-2, with 7 nucleotides matching TRBD1. The CDR3 is made up of 13 amino acids. Germline lookup yields CDR1 MDHEN and CDR2 SYDVKM. V lost 6 bases, J lost 2 bases, and 3 bases stayed unmatched. The DNA of the CDR3 is TGTGCCAGCAGGCAGACAGGGAACTATGGCTACACCTTC. It translates to CASRQTGNYGYTF.

The chain couples TRBV5-1 to TRBJ2-5; 7 positions match TRBD2. The CDR3 has 14 residues. Germline V gene sequence: CDR1 SGHRS, CDR2 YFSETQ. V lost 0 bases to trimming and J lost 5 bases; unmatched junction nucleotides: 4. The CDR3 DNA reads TGCGCCAGCAGCTTGGGAAGCGGGACGGAGACCCAGTACTTC. The encoded protein is CASSLGSGTETQYF.

The chain is built from TRBV6-6 and TRBJ2-7; maybe TRBD1 (7 bases). Germline CDR1 MNHNY, CDR2 SVGAGI (reference sequence). This CDR3 is 12 amino acids long. Trimming shortened V by 5 bases and J by 6 bases, and 11 bases separated the two germline ends. The CDR3 here is CASSPQGGEQYF. The CDR3 DNA reads TGTGCCAGCAGTCCCCAGGGGGGCGAGCAGTACTTC.

The V call is TRBV28, the J call TRBJ1-6; 7 bases are shared with TRBD1. With 4 bases clipped from V and 12 bases from J, the junction kept 15 bases outside the gene matches. This CDR3 is built from 16 residues. Germline V CDR1 and CDR2: MDHEN, SYDVKM. The CDR3 coding sequence is TGTGCCAGCAGTTCCCTTGCCCACGACAGGGACAGACCCCTCCACTTT. Its protein product is CASSSLAHDRDRPLHF.

The V and J genes are TRBV9 and TRBJ1-1, with no clear D. Trimming took 2 bases from V and 0 from J, leaving 11 bases between them. This CDR3 has 15 residues. CDR1 is SGDLS, CDR2 YYNGEE, per germline. The CDR3 bases are TGTGCCAGCAGCGTCCGCGCTACCCTGAACACTGAAGCTTTCTTT. As protein: CASSVRATLNTEAFF.

The chain employs TRBV2 and TRBJ2-5; TRBD2 is a possible D gene (5 bases). Trimming took off 7 bases at V and 2 bases at J, with 11 bases between the two ends. CDR3 length: 13 amino acids. Germline loops: CDR1 SNHLY, CDR2 FYNNEI. The CDR3 coding sequence is TGTGCCAGCAAAGGTACGGGGCAAGAGACCCAGTACTTC. Translating gives CASKGTGQETQYF.

The chain has TRBV5-8 and TRBJ1-3; TRBD1 matches 8 bases. The CDR3 is made up of 14 amino acids. Germline CDR1 is SGHTS and CDR2 is YDEGEE. Trimming cost V 2 bases and J 5 bases; bases outside gene matches: 3. The DNA for the CDR3 is TGTGCCAGCAGCTTCGGACAGGGAAGAAACACCATATATTTT. It encodes CASSFGQGRNTIYF.